Shown below are 9 T cell receptor beta chains from a single sample sequenced in a study of response to subunit inactivated influenza vaccine (dated 2018 in TCRdb). Libraries were prepared through RT-PCR. Sequencer: Illumina HiSeq 2500. The public reads were reanalyzed by TCRdb: fastp trimming at Q25, MiXCR alignment, in-frame beta chains only. Identical CDR3 protein sequences are pooled into one entry, listed with their most common genes and DNA. Recorded for this sample are roughly 500,000 distinct CDR3 sequences; 25% of them occurred a single time. Of the sample, less than 2.5% is held by the ten largest clones. The material sequenced was CD4+ T cells sorted from PBMCs, taken roughly 5 days after vaccination. The origin of the receptors is a man aged 50 to 59 who received an inactivated influenza vaccine. Donor details come from another sample of the same person, matched by shared clones.

The V gene is TRBV7-2, the J gene TRBJ2-2; 7 bases align to TRBD1. This CDR3 is built from 15 residues. With V trimmed by 6 bases and J by 5 bases, 9 bases remained unmatched. Germline CDR1 and CDR2: SGHTA and FQGNSA. The chain's CDR3 is CASSWGQSGTGELFF. CDR3 DNA sequence: TGTGCCAGCAGTTGGGGACAGAGCGGTACCGGGGAGCTGTTTTTT.

This clonotype was found many times. This chain uses TRBV15 with TRBJ1-3; D gene ambiguous. This CDR3 contains 17 residues. Trimming removed 1 base at V and 0 bases at J, with 13 bases between. CDR1 LNHNV and CDR2 YYDKDF come from the germline V gene (reference sequence). The CDR3 nucleotides are TGTGCCACCAGCAGAGGGGGAGGGCCCTCCTCTGGAAACACCATATATTTT. Its translation is CATSRGGGPSSGNTIYF.

The chain joins TRBV6-2 or TRBV6-3 to TRBJ2-7; 9 bases fit TRBD1. CDR1 and CDR2 (germline): MNHEY, SVGEGT. The CDR3 is made up of 13 amino acids. Trimming took 9 bases from V and 4 from J; bases not matched to a gene: 7. CDR3 in DNA: TGTGCCAGTATGAGGACAGGGGAATACGAGCAGTACTTC. Translation gives CASMRTGEYEQYF.

In its sample, this clonotype was seen a few times. The CDR3 bases are TGTGCCAGCAGTTTGTTCGGTACGCTGCCGTTCTTC. It codes for CASSLFGTLPFF. The chain is built from TRBV28 and TRBJ2-1; D is unclear. The V and J ends lost 3 bases and 15 bases respectively, with 15 bases between them. The CDR3 is 12 residues long. Per the germline V gene, CDR1 is MDHEN and CDR2 is SYDVKM.

V is TRBV29-1 and J is TRBJ2-3, with TRBD1 identical over 7 bases. The V segment lost 5 bases and the J segment 6 bases; nucleotides outside the gene matches: 11. The CDR3 contains 14 residues. Germline values: CDR1 SQVTM, CDR2 ANQGSEA. The CDR3 region is CSVPGTVLADTQYF. The CDR3 nucleotides read TGCAGCGTTCCTGGGACAGTTTTGGCGGATACGCAGTATTTT.

This clonotype was seen more than once but under ten times. The V and J genes are TRBV10-3 and TRBJ1-2; D remains ambiguous. Trimming left V 6 bases short and J 4 bases short, with 9 bases between. The V gene's germline CDR1 is ENHRY and CDR2 SYGVKD. The CDR3 is made up of 12 amino acids. CDR3 in amino acids: CAIRPGLYGYTF. In nucleotides, the CDR3 is TGTGCCATCAGACCGGGCCTCTATGGCTACACCTTC.

This clonotype was counted between two and nine times. Here the CDR3 reads CASSLDGVNYGYTF. As DNA, the CDR3 is TGTGCCAGCAGCTTAGACGGGGTTAACTATGGCTACACCTTC. The chain uses TRBV7-9 and TRBJ1-2, with D hard to call. CDR1 and CDR2 from the germline V gene are SEHNR and FQNEAQ (reference sequence). The V gene lost 1 base and the J gene lost 1 base, with 7 bases spanning the gap. The CDR3 is 14 amino acids.

The chain recombines TRBV20-1 with TRBJ2-3, with a tentative D call TRBD2 (7 bases). The CDR3 is 16 amino acids. V was pared by 3 bases and J by 6 bases, with 22 bases between. The germline gives CDR1 DFQATT, CDR2 SNEGSKA (reference sequence). This chain's CDR3 is CSAREAGPGQGDTQYF. In DNA form, the CDR3 reads TGCAGTGCTAGGGAAGCGGGGCCAGGCCAGGGGGATACGCAGTATTTT.

V gene TRBV7-2 combines with J gene TRBJ2-7, with D uncertain. The V gene lost 5 bases and the J gene lost 5 bases, with 19 bases spanning the gap. CDR1 and CDR2 from the germline V gene are SGHTA and FQGNSA. This CDR3 has 15 amino acids. In DNA, the CDR3 is TGTGCCAGCAGCCCCGGTCCCAGACCCCCCCACGAGCAGTACTTC. It is translated as CASSPGPRPPHEQYF.